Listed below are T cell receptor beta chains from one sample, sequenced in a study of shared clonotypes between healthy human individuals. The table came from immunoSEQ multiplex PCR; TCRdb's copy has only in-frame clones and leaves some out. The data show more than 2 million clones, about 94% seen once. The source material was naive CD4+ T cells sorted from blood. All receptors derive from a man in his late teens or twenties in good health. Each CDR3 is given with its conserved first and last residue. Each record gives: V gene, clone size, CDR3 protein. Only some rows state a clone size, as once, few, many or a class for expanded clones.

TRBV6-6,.,CASSYLGNGELFF
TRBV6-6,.,CASSYASPYEQYF
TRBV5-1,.,CASSPGTSWEEQYF
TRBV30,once,CAWSVWGAYGYTF
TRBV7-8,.,CASSLDGTGGGTEAFF
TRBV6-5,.,CASSYFDGGQSEKLFF
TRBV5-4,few,CASSPDSNYGYTF
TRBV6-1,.,CASSERTERGALGEQYF
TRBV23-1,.,CARTGESGNTIYF
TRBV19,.,CASSPVTRETQYF
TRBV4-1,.,CASSQDIQGESGELFF
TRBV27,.,CASSPSTGVGNQPQHF
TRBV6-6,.,CASTTVRTGGLYEQYF
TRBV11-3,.,CASSFGQGASTDTQYF